This T cell receptor beta chain was sequenced in a study of blood T cell repertoires in COVID-19. On the study more broadly: Spain, Italy and the United States supplied samples that represented acute and convalescent COVID-19. The analysed material was cDNA or gDNA that came from T cells, B-cell-depleted T cells, or PBMCs.

CDR1 is SNHLY and CDR2 is FYNNEI in the germline V gene. Trimming took 10 bases from V and 2 from J, leaving 21 bases between them. The CDR3 runs 15 residues. Source study methods: Estimation of nucleated cell counts was performed using reference gene primer amplification. Profiled with immunoSEQ multiplex PCR; TCRdb holds only in-frame clones, not every one. That table gives V, J and clone size, and the DNA gave D and trimming. This table holds tens of thousands of clones, 65% to 85% found once. Sequenced material: peripheral blood. The clonotype was recovered from a man aged 55 to 70 with acute or convalescent COVID-19. The chain couples TRBV2 to TRBJ2-7; TRBD2 is a possible D gene (7 bases). CDR3 region: CAITERDTPTYEQYF. The CDR3, as DNA: TGTGCCATAACCGAGCGGGACACTCCTACCTACGAGCAGTACTTC.